The present T cell receptor (beta chain) was sequenced within a study of shared clonotypes between healthy human individuals. Study context: Donors consisted of a couple of women and a few men between 18 and 49. Study-wide findings and caveats: It was the non-shared clonotypes that had lower generation probabilities than clonotypes shared by all four donors. Sharing across four donors was seen in around 5.1% of naive CD4 clonotypes.

The method was immunoSEQ multiplex PCR; TCRdb's version includes in-frame clones alone and lacks a portion of them. The table shows approximately 2.1 million clones, with 85% to 95% occurring only once. The trim removed 2 bases at V and 2 bases at J, leaving 9 bases unmatched. Per the germline V gene, CDR1 is SGHRS and CDR2 is YFSETQ. The CDR3 is 16 amino acids. On this clone itself: What it binds is not known.

The sample taken for sequencing was naive CD4+ T cells from PBMCs. Described subset: CD45RA+ positively selected. This chain joins TRBV5-1 and TRBJ2-5; 7 nucleotides match TRBD1. The clonotype comes from a man between 18 and 29 years old in good health. Some clones in this sample may be carry-over from other donors' samples. The chain's CDR3 is CASSLSLGQRQETQYF. The CDR3 DNA sequence: TGCGCCAGCAGCTTATCACTGGGACAGCGACAAGAGACCCAGTACTTC. The variable domain in full, completed from reference TRBV5-1 and TRBJ2-5, reads KAGVTQTPRYLIKTRGQQVTLSCSPISGHRSVSWYQQTPGQGLQFLFEYFSETQRNKGNFPGRFSGRQFSNSRSEMNVSTLELGDSALYLCASSLSLGQRQETQYFGPGTRLLVL.